These 26 T cell receptor beta chains were sequenced from one sample in a study of OX40 agonist ivuxolimab in advanced cancers. TCRdb keeps only in-frame clones here, not all; method: immunoSEQ multiplex PCR. The repertoire includes 68,000 or so clones, nearly 85% of them detected once, and roughly a tenth sits in the top ten. The sample was CD4+ or CD8+ T cells sorted from blood, taken in a trial of the OX40 agonist ivuxolimab. The source of these receptors is an adult with an advanced solid tumor such as melanoma, head and neck, liver or kidney cancer.

The chain recombines TRBV4-1 with TRBJ2-7; tentatively, D is TRBD2 (6 bases). CDR1 is MGHRA and CDR2 is YSYEKL in the germline V gene. The CDR3 length is 14 residues. The CDR3 DNA sequence: TGCGCCAGCAGCCCTGGGGGGATCTCCTACGAGCAGCACGTC. Translation: CASSPGGISYEQHV.

The chain recombines TRBV11-2 with TRBJ2-7; no clear D. Trimming took 6 bases from V and 3 from J, leaving 6 bases between them. Looked up from germline, CDR1 is SGHAT and CDR2 is FQNNGV. The length of the CDR3 is 11 residues. The CDR3 DNA reads as TGTGCCAGCAGTACCCTCTACGAGCAGTACTTC. Its protein product is CASSTLYEQYF.

CDR3 loop: CASSIGAAGTDTQYF. CDR3 bases: TGTGCCAGTAGTATAGGGGCGGCAGGCACAGATACGCAGTATTTT. The chain carries TRBV19 and TRBJ2-3; D unclear. Trimming left V 1 base short and J 1 base short, with 9 bases between. This CDR3 comprises 15 residues. Germline assignment: CDR1 LNHDA and CDR2 SQIVND (reference sequence). Complete variable domain (other parts from reference TRBV19 and TRBJ2-3): DGGITQSPKYLFRKEGQNVTLSCEQNLNHDAMYWYRQDPGQGLRLIYYSQIVNDFQKGDIAEGYSVSREKKESFPLTVTSAQKNPTAFYLCASSIGAAGTDTQYFGPGTRLTVL.

The rearrangement uses TRBV2 and TRBJ2-1, with TRBD2 as a possible D gene (6 bases). The V end lost 6 bases, the J end lost 9 bases, and 15 bases lay between the germline ends. Germline V gene data show CDR1 as SNHLY and CDR2 as FYNNEI. The CDR3 sequence is 13 residues long. CDR3 sequence (DNA): TGTGCCAGCAGGAAGACTAGTGGGGTTGAGCAGTTCTTC. Protein sequence: CASRKTSGVEQFF.

The chain recombines TRBV29-1 with TRBJ2-1, with D unresolved. The CDR3 contains 11 residues. With 7 bases removed from V and 0 bases from J, the gap between germline ends came to 4 bases. The germline CDR1 and CDR2 sequences are SQVTM and ANQGSEA. CDR3 coding DNA: TGCAGCGGGGACTCCTACAATGAGCAGTTCTTC. It encodes CSGDSYNEQFF.

The CDR3, as DNA: TGTGCCAGCAGTGCGGAGTCTGGGGGAGAGACCCAGTACTTC. The encoded protein is CASSAESGGETQYF. V usage is TRBV2 and J usage is TRBJ2-5; D is possibly TRBD1 or TRBD2 (5 bases each). The germline gives CDR1 SNHLY, CDR2 FYNNEI. V lost 4 bases, J lost 4 bases, and 13 bases lay in between. This CDR3 comprises 14 residues.

This chain joins TRBV19 and TRBJ1-4, with D tentatively TRBD1 (5 bases). The CDR3 consists of 15 residues. V shed 5 bases and J shed 7 bases, with 17 bases lying between them. Germline lookup yields CDR1 LNHDA and CDR2 SQIVND (reference sequence). Here the CDR3 reads CASSERAAGAEKLFF. DNA for the CDR3: TGTGCCAGTAGTGAGAGGGCCGCCGGGGCTGAAAAACTGTTTTTT.

The chain carries TRBV7-2 and TRBJ2-3; 7 bases are a match to TRBD1. The CDR3 runs to 14 residues. The germline gives CDR1 SGHTA, CDR2 FQGNSA. The V and J ends lost 5 bases and 4 bases, in that order; junction bases with no gene match: 6. The CDR3 region is CASSLGTEADTQYF. The DNA for the CDR3 is TGTGCCAGCAGCCTTGGGACAGAAGCAGATACGCAGTATTTT.

V gene TRBV19 combines with J gene TRBJ1-1; D is perhaps TRBD1 (6 bases). The CDR3 runs 14 residues. Germline V lookup: CDR1 LNHDA, CDR2 SQIVND (reference sequence). V was clipped by 3 bases and J by 4 bases, with 12 bases between them. In DNA form, the CDR3 reads TGTGCCAGTAGTATCCAGGGGAGGGGCACTGAAGCTTTCTTT. It specifies CASSIQGRGTEAFF.

This rearrangement joins TRBV11-2 to TRBJ2-7, with TRBD2 matching over 7 bases. The CDR3 contains 15 residues. Germline CDR1 is SGHAT and CDR2 is FQNNGV. V gave up 5 bases and J gave up 5 bases; unmatched junction bases: 12. CDR3 amino acids: CASSTGLDLAHEQYV. Written as DNA, the CDR3 is TGTGCCAGCAGCACCGGACTAGACCTTGCCCACGAGCAGTACGTC.

The chain links TRBV2 to TRBJ2-1; D gene ambiguous. The V end was cut by 6 bases, the J end by 2 bases, with 2 bases between. Germline V CDR1 and CDR2: SNHLY, FYNNEI. This CDR3 contains 11 residues. The CDR3 DNA follows: TGTGCCAGCAGGCCCTACAATGAGCAGTTCTTC. This translates into CASRPYNEQFF.

This clone has a single count. This rearrangement joins TRBV4-2 to TRBJ2-1; TRBD2 matches at 7 bases. The germline gives CDR1 LGHNA, CDR2 YNFKEQ. V was pared by 1 base and J by 8 bases, with 8 bases of the junction left unmatched. This CDR3 contains 15 residues. CDR3 sequence reads: CASSQVSEGGHEQFF. CDR3 DNA: TGTGCCAGCAGCCAAGTCTCCGAGGGAGGGCATGAGCAGTTCTTC.

The rearrangement joins TRBV14 to TRBJ2-5; perhaps D is TRBD1 or TRBD2 (5 bases each). The J call may be wrong; the DNA end is better matched by TRBJ2-7. From germline, CDR1 is SGHDN and CDR2 FVKESK. This CDR3 has 15 amino acids. The CDR3 loop is CASSQGGAQGYEQYF. DNA of the CDR3: TGTGCCAGCAGCCAAGGAGGGGCGCAGGGCTACGAGCAGTACTTC.

This clone showed up just a few times. V and J are TRBV7-9 and TRBJ1-2; D unclear. V shed 3 bases and J shed 6 bases, with 8 bases lying between them. Germline V lookup: CDR1 SEHNR, CDR2 FQNEAQ (reference sequence). The CDR3 loop spans 12 amino acids. Written as DNA, the CDR3 is TGTGCCAGCAGCTTTGAGACCCATGGCTACACCTTC. Its protein is CASSFETHGYTF.

J is TRBJ2-2 and V is TRBV6-5; D not certain. Between the trimmed V and J ends, which lost 8 bases and 2 bases, there was a span of 9 bases. CDR1 and CDR2 (germline): MNHEY, SVGAGI. The CDR3 consists of 13 residues. CDR3 amino acids: CASLGENTGELFF. In nucleotides, the CDR3 is TGTGCCAGCCTCGGCGAAAACACCGGGGAGCTGTTTTTT.

The V gene is TRBV5-1, the J gene TRBJ2-1, with 9 bases fitting TRBD2. The CDR3 covers 16 residues. The germline CDR1 and CDR2 sequences are SGHRS and YFSETQ. Trimming cost V 6 bases and J 0 bases; bases outside gene matches: 7. The CDR3 nucleotides read TGCGCCAGCACCGAGGTTAGCGGGAGCTCCTACAATGAGCAGTTCTTC. Its translation: CASTEVSGSSYNEQFF.

The CDR3, as DNA: TGCGCCAGCTCCCTTCAAGGGGGGCCCCGAAGCAATGAGCAGTTCTTC. Residues: CASSLQGGPRSNEQFF. The rearrangement links TRBV5-1 to TRBJ2-1; D is tentatively TRBD1 or TRBD2 (6 bases each). Germline V gene data show CDR1 as SGHRS and CDR2 as YFSETQ. V was shortened by 7 bases and J by 6 bases, with 23 bases between the two germline ends. CDR3 length: 16 residues.

The rearrangement joins TRBV6-5 to TRBJ1-1; 8 nucleotides match TRBD1. Trimming cost V 6 bases and J 1 base; bases outside gene matches: 1. The germline CDR1 and CDR2 sequences are MNHEY and SVGAGI. This CDR3 comprises 13 residues. This CDR3 is CASSGQGNTEAFF. The CDR3, as DNA: TGTGCCAGCAGCGGACAGGGGAACACTGAAGCTTTCTTT.

The chain couples TRBV28 to TRBJ1-6, with D maybe TRBD1 (5 bases). V was shortened by 5 bases and J by 11 bases, with 13 bases between the two germline ends. Per the germline V gene, CDR1 is MDHEN and CDR2 is SYDVKM. The CDR3 has 13 residues. The CDR3 DNA is TGTGCCAGCAGTCCAGGGACGGAGCCACCCCTCCACTTT. Translated, it gives CASSPGTEPPLHF.

V gene TRBV7-2 combines with J gene TRBJ2-3; TRBD2 matches at 10 bases. This CDR3 is built from 15 residues. V lost 3 bases to trimming and J lost 4 bases; unmatched junction nucleotides: 4. Germline CDR1 reads SGHTA; CDR2 reads FQGNSA. CDR3 sequence: CASSFKRGGADTQYF. CDR3 nucleotide sequence: TGTGCCAGCAGCTTTAAGCGGGGGGGTGCAGATACGCAGTATTTT.

This rearrangement joins TRBV5-1 to TRBJ2-2; D ambiguous. The CDR3 loop spans 13 amino acids. The germline gives CDR1 SGHRS, CDR2 YFSETQ. V lost 1 base, J lost 5 bases, and 6 bases lay in between. CDR3 protein: CASSLFGTGELFF. The CDR3 coding sequence is TGCGCCAGCAGCTTGTTTGGGACCGGGGAGCTGTTTTTT. The complete variable domain, with remaining parts taken from reference TRBV5-1 and TRBJ2-2, reads KAGVTQTPRYLIKTRGQQVTLSCSPISGHRSVSWYQQTPGQGLQFLFEYFSETQRNKGNFPGRFSGRQFSNSRSEMNVSTLELGDSALYLCASSLFGTGELFFGEGSRLTVL.

This clone was detected a few times. The chain links TRBV27 to TRBJ1-2; tentatively, D is TRBD1 (5 bases). V was shortened by 2 bases and J by 8 bases, with 12 bases between the two germline ends. Germline CDR1 MNHEY, CDR2 SMNVEV (reference sequence). This CDR3 has 13 amino acids. CDR3 sequence reads: CASSLRQGWGYTF. CDR3 bases: TGTGCCAGCAGTTTACGGCAGGGTTGGGGCTACACCTTC.

The chain carries TRBV4-1 and TRBJ2-5; D possibly matches TRBD1 or TRBD2 (6 bases each). Germline V gene sequence: CDR1 MGHRA, CDR2 YSYEKL. The CDR3 contains 13 residues. Trimming removed 3 bases from V and 5 bases from J, with 10 bases in between. The CDR3 DNA reads TGCGCCAGCAGCCAGTGGAGGGGGGAGACCCAGTACTTC. It yields the protein CASSQWRGETQYF.

The chain has TRBV5-6 and TRBJ2-1; possibly TRBD2 for D (6 bases). V was clipped by 1 base and J by 9 bases, with 8 bases between them. Germline assignment: CDR1 SGHDT and CDR2 YYEEEE. CDR3 size: 12 residues. The CDR3 DNA is TGTGCCAGCAGCTTGTCCGGGGGTGAGCAGTTCTTC. It is translated as CASSLSGGEQFF.

The genes are TRBV4-1 and TRBJ2-5; maybe TRBD2 (7 bases). The CDR3 sequence is 16 residues long. Germline V gene lookup returns CDR1 MGHRA and CDR2 YSYEKL. Trimming left V 5 bases short and J 1 base short, with 17 bases between. The CDR3 spells CASSAGALTIQETQYF. The CDR3 DNA reads as TGCGCCAGCAGCGCGGGGGCCTTGACGATCCAAGAGACCCAGTACTTC.

J is TRBJ2-3 and V is TRBV7-6; tentatively, D is TRBD2 (5 bases). This CDR3 is built from 14 residues. The V end lost 1 base, the J end lost 7 bases, and 12 bases lay between the germline ends. CDR1 and CDR2 (germline): SGHVS, FNYEAQ. DNA of the CDR3: TGTGCCAGCAGCTTAGGGGGAGTGGGAAATACGCAGTATTTT. The encoded protein is CASSLGGVGNTQYF.